This passage covers 5 T cell receptor beta chains from one sample sequenced in a study of blood T cell repertoires in COVID-19 (dated by TCRdb to the early 2020s). The library was generated by the immunoSEQ multiplex PCR assay. The clones in this table, taken by TCRdb from immuneACCESS, are in-frame only. Not every clone is retained; where verified, under half of the shortfall comes from an unresolved V gene, and the cause of the rest is unknown. The sample yields roughly 260,000 clones; around 87% were counted once. Approximately 2.2% of the sample is in the top ten clones. Sequencing was performed on peripheral blood. These receptors originate from a woman aged 45-60 years with acute or convalescent COVID-19.

In this sample, this clone turned up a few times. V usage is TRBV3-1 (or the pseudogene TRBV3-2) and J usage is TRBJ1-2, with 9 bases aligning to TRBD1. This CDR3 spans 14 amino acids. With V trimmed by 3 bases and J by 4 bases, 3 bases remained unmatched. Germline CDR1 and CDR2: LGHDT and YNNKEL (reference sequence). The CDR3 region is CASSQGTGSYGYTF. CDR3 coding DNA: TGTGCCAGCAGCCAGGGGACAGGGTCCTATGGCTACACCTTC.

This chain links TRBV19 with TRBJ2-3; possibly TRBD2 for D (6 bases). The CDR3 extends over 15 amino acids. Trimming stripped 7 bases from V and 2 bases from J, with 16 bases between. CDR1 LNHDA and CDR2 SQIVND come from the germline V gene (reference sequence). CDR3 sequence: CASTSDGRYTDTQYF. The DNA of the CDR3 is TGTGCCAGTACCTCGGACGGGAGATACACAGATACGCAGTATTTT.

This chain connects TRBV7-2 to TRBJ2-3; 11 nucleotides agree with TRBD2. There are 18 residues in the CDR3. Germline CDR1 and CDR2: SGHTA and FQGNSA. The trim removed 1 base at V and 1 base at J, leaving 7 bases unmatched. The CDR3 bases are TGTGCCAGCAGCTTAGTCACCCTAGCGGGAGGCGGCACAGATACGCAGTATTTT. Its protein product is CASSLVTLAGGGTDTQYF.

This chain connects TRBV11-2 to TRBJ2-7; D is possibly TRBD1 (6 bases). The CDR3 has 14 amino acids. From germline, CDR1 is SGHAT and CDR2 FQNNGV. Trimming removed 3 bases from V and 8 bases from J, with 17 bases in between. The CDR3 DNA sequence: TGTGCCAGCAGCTTCCAACCGAGGACAGTTCAGCAGTACTTC. Protein: CASSFQPRTVQQYF.

This rearrangement joins TRBV28 to TRBJ2-5; D might be TRBD2 (6 bases). Germline CDR1 is MDHEN and CDR2 is SYDVKM. This CDR3 is 12 amino acids long. Trimming removed 10 bases from V and 5 bases from J, with 14 bases in between. CDR3 coding DNA: TGTGCCACCGCCTCTAGCGCGGAGACCCAGTACTTC. As protein: CATASSAETQYF.